The clone carrying this T cell receptor (beta chain) was seen a handful of times. The source of the sample is a study of CD8+CD57+ T cells in acquired aplastic anemia. Looking at the study overall: Sorting CD4+ and CD8+ cells gave DNA averaging about 3.3 ug.

The CDR3 contains 14 residues. Germline CDR1 is SQVTM and CDR2 is ANQGSEA. Trimming cost V 0 bases and J 3 bases; bases outside gene matches: 4. Genomic DNA served as template for TCR beta VDJ and CDR3 profiling. TCRdb itself ran the reads through MiXCR, one entry per CDR3 protein. The profile shows a few hundred thousand distinct CDR3 sequences, around 63% of them singletons. The clonotype originates from a human donor in good health. The gene calls are TRBV29-1 and TRBJ2-7; TRBD1 matches 8 bases. The sequencing sample was made of sorted CD4+, CD8+, or CD8+CD57+ T cells (not recorded which) from PBMCs. The CDR3 loop reads CSVEEGDRGYEQYF. The CDR3 nucleotides read TGCAGCGTTGAAGAAGGTGACAGGGGCTACGAGCAGTACTTC.